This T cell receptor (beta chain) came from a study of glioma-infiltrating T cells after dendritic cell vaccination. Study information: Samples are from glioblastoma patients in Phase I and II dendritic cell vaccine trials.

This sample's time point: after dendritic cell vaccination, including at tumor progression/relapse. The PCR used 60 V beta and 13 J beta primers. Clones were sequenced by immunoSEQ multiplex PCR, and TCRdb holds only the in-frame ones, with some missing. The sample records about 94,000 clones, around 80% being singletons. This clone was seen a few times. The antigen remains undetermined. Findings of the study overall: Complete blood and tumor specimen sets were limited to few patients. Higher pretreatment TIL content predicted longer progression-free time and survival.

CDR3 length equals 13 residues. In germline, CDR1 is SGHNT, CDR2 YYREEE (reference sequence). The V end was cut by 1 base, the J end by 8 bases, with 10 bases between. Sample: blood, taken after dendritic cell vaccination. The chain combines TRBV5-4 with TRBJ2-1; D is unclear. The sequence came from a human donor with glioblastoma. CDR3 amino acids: CASSLPPSYEQFF. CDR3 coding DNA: TGTGCCAGCAGCTTGCCCCCGTCCTATGAGCAGTTCTTC.